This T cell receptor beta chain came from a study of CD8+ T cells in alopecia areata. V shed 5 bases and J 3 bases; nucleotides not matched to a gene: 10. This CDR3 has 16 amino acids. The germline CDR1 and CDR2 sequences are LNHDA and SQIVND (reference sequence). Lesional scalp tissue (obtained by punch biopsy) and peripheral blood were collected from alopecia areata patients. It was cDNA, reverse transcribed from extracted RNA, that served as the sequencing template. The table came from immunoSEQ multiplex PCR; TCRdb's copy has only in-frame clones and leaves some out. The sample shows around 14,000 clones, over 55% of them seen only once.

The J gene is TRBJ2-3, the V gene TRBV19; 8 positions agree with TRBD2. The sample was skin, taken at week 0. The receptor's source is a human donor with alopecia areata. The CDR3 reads CASSSLAGRRTDTQYF. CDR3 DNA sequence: TGTGCCAGTAGTTCCTTAGCGGGACGTCGGACAGATACGCAGTATTTT.